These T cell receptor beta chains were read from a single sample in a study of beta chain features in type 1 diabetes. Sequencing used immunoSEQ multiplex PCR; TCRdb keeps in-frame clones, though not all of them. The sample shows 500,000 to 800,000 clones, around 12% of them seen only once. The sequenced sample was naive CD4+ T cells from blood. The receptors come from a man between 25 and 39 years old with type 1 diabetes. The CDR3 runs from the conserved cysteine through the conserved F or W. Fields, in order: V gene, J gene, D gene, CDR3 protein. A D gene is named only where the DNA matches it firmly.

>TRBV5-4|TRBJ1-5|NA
CASSRDGSGYSNQPQHF
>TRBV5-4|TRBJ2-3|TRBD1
CASSFGQASTDTQYF
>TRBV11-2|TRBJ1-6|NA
CASSLGGSPLHF
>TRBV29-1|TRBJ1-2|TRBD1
CSVHTRDRDFDNYGYTF
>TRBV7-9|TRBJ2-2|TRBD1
CASSLEGATVGELFF
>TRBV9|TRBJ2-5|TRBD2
CASSATPSGGPQETQYF
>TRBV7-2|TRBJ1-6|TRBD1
CASSPGTGGRSPLHF
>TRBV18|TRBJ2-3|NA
CASSTRSRSGARTDTQYF
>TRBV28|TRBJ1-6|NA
CASSFGGSNSPLHF
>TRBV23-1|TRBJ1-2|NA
CASSQSGRYNYGYTF
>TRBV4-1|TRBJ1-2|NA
CASSPGTSKGFYGYTF
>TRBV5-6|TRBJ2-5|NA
CASKSASTGTQYF
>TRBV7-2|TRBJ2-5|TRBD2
CASSLDWERGGRGETQYF
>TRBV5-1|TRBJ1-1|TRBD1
CASSFVDRGTEAFF
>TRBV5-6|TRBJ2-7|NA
CASSADTNEQYF
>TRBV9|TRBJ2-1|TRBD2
CASSAASGLYNEQFF
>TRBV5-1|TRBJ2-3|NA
CASSLTGAKDTQYF
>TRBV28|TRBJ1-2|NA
CASSSREGYTF
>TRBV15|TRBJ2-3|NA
CATRQLVESDTQYF
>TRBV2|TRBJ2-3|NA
CVSGPDTQYF
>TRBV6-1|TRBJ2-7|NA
CASSTSYEQYF
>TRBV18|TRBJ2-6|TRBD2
CASSPGGSGANVLTF
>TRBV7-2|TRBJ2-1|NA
CASRLFDSSYNEQFF
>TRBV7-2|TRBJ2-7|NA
CASSRELVYEQYF
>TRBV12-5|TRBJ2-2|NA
CASGLAGIGELFF
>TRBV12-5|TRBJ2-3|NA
CASGMGREDTQYF
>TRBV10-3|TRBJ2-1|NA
CAISEEGAEFF
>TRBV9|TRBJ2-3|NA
CASKRDGGTDTQYF
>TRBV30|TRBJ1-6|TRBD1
CAWSNTGAGDSPLHF
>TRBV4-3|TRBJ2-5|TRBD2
CASSQGSPGLASETQYF
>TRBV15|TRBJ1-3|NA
CATSRDTGAGNTIYF
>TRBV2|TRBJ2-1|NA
CASTTDSMNEQFF
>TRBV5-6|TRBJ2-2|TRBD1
CASSLGQGAGELFF
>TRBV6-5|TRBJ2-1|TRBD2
CASSLSGVSSYNEQFF
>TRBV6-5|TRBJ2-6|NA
CASSPNRAGANVLTF
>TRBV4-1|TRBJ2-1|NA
CASSQEIHEQFF
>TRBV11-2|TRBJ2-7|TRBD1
CASSTDRGWYEQYF
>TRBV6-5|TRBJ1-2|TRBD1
CASSPTGDRGYTF
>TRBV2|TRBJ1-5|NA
CASSEEGGSNQPQHF
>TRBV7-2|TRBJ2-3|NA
CASKPRRETDTQYF
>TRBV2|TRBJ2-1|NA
CASSTLYNEQFF
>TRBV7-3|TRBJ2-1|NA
CASSNRADEQFF
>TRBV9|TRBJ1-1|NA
CASSVVDRAAEAFF
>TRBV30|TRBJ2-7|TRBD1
CACGQGAKYF
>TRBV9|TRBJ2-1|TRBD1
CASSATQGAGEQFF
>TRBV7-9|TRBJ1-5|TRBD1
CASSFGTGRNQPQHF
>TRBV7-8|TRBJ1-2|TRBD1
CASSLRDRADGYTF
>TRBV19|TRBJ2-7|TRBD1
CASSAQGDSLLEQYF
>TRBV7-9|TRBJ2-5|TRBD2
CASRPTSGGAQETQYF
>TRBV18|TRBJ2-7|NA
CASSPRDRAYEQYF
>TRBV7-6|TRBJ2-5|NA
CASSLRPGGQETQYF
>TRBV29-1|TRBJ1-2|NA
CSVELVGGYTF
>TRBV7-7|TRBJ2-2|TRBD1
CASSPRGQGARTGELFF